What follows are 26 T cell receptor beta chains derived from one specimen sequenced in a study of Graves' ophthalmopathy and Graves' hyperthyroidism. TCR beta CDR3 amplification used RNA transcripts. RT-PCR in the first round used HTBI primers; a second-round multiplex PCR followed. One entry per CDR3 protein, called by TCRdb with MiXCR from the multiplex PCR reads. Of about 1.2 million distinct CDR3 sequences in the sample, less than 45% were seen once. Sequencing was done on a sample of peripheral blood or thyroid tissue (not recorded which). All receptors come from an adult man with Graves' hyperthyroidism.

This clonotype was detected many times. The chain couples TRBV10-3 to TRBJ2-5; D ambiguous. The length of the CDR3 is 13 residues. From germline, CDR1 is ENHRY and CDR2 SYGVKD. Trimming pared 0 bases from V and 5 bases from J, leaving 7 bases between. CDR3 residues: CAISESGPETQYF. The DNA of the CDR3 is TGTGCCATCAGTGAGTCAGGGCCGGAGACCCAGTACTTC.

In this sample, this clonotype turned up once. J is TRBJ2-5 and V is TRBV12-3 or TRBV12-4; D assignment may be TRBD1 or TRBD2 (6 bases each). CDR3 length: 14 amino acids. The V end was cut by 6 bases, the J end by 9 bases, with 20 bases between. The CDR3 is CASRGGGPNQPQYF. As DNA, the CDR3 is TGTGCCAGCAGAGGAGGGGGTCCCAATCAGCCCCAGTACTTC.

The chain couples TRBV29-1 to TRBJ2-6; 12 bases map to TRBD2. There are 16 residues in the CDR3. J was trimmed by 4 bases and V by 8 bases; bases with no gene match: 9. CDR1 and CDR2 (germline): SQVTM, ANQGSEA. CDR3 amino acids: CSIRLAGVTGANVLTF. In DNA, the CDR3 is TGCAGCATACGACTAGCGGGGGTGACCGGGGCCAACGTCCTGACTTTC. Full variable domain (outside the CDR3, taken from reference TRBV29-1 and TRBJ2-6): SAVISQKPSRDICQRGTSLTIQCQVDSQVTMMFWYRQQPGQSLTLIATANQGSEATYESGFVIDKFPISRPNLTFSTLTVSNMSPEDSSIYLCSIRLAGVTGANVLTFGAGSRLTVL.

The chain couples TRBV29-1 to TRBJ1-2; 8 bases agree with TRBD1. The CDR3 spans 12 residues. V was pared by 8 bases and J by 8 bases, with 10 bases of the junction left unmatched. Per germline, CDR1 SQVTM and CDR2 ANQGSEA. CDR3 nucleotide sequence: TGCAGCTTTGGATGGACAGGGCGAGGCTACACCTTC. Its translation is CSFGWTGRGYTF. The full variable domain, its missing parts supplied by reference TRBV29-1 and TRBJ1-2, is SAVISQKPSRDICQRGTSLTIQCQVDSQVTMMFWYRQQPGQSLTLIATANQGSEATYESGFVIDKFPISRPNLTFSTLTVSNMSPEDSSIYLCSFGWTGRGYTFGSGTRLTVV.

The sample holds a few counts of this clonotype. This chain connects TRBV12-3 or TRBV12-4 to TRBJ1-2, with 11 bases aligning to TRBD1. V shed 5 bases, J shed 2 bases, and the junction held 13 bases outside the gene matches. The length of the CDR3 is 18 residues. CDR3 DNA: TGTGCCAGCAGTCTTCGGGGACAGGGGGACCAGGAAAACTATGGCTACACCTTC. Its translation is CASSLRGQGDQENYGYTF.

This clonotype was detected only a few times. The CDR3 coding sequence is TGCGCCAGCAGCCAGGAGGACAGCCTACCTACTGAAGCTTTCTTT. Translated: CASSQEDSLPTEAFF. The rearrangement links TRBV4-1 to TRBJ1-1, with a weak D call TRBD1 (6 bases). Per the germline V gene, CDR1 is MGHRA and CDR2 is YSYEKL. This CDR3 is 15 amino acids long. Trimming left V 3 bases short and J 5 bases short, with 16 bases between.

Comment on this clonotype: This clone may be a read error of a much larger clone one base away. V usage is TRBV11-2 and J usage is TRBJ2-2; the D gene is possibly TRBD2 (6 bases). The CDR3 runs 15 residues. V was pared by 3 bases and J by 5 bases, with 13 bases between. CDR1 SGHAT and CDR2 FQNNGV come from the germline V gene. This CDR3 is CASSLEGRYTGELFF. In nucleotides, the CDR3 is TGTGCCAGCAGCTTGGAAGGGAGGTATACCGGGGAGCTGTTTTTT.

The CDR3 reads CASSQDTYQPQHF. As DNA, the CDR3 is TGCGCCAGCAGCCAAGATACCTATCAGCCCCAGCATTTT. The rearrangement joins TRBV4-3 to TRBJ1-5; D remains ambiguous. The CDR3 contains 13 residues. Germline V gives CDR1 LGHNA, CDR2 YSLEER. Trimming took off 0 bases at V and 5 bases at J, with 5 bases between the two ends.

The chain is built from TRBV4-3 and TRBJ2-6; D may be TRBD1 (6 bases). Germline CDR1 and CDR2: LGHNA and YSLEER. V was shortened by 1 base and J by 0 bases, with 16 bases between the two germline ends. This CDR3 is built from 19 residues. The DNA for the CDR3 is TGCGCCAGCAGCCAAGTTGGCACAGGGCCAAGCTCTGGGGCCAACGTCCTGACTTTC. Translation: CASSQVGTGPSSGANVLTF.

The rearrangement joins TRBV4-3 to TRBJ1-2; the D is unclear. CDR3 length: 14 residues. V dropped 1 base and J dropped 5 bases, with 11 bases sitting between them. Germline CDR1 LGHNA, CDR2 YSLEER. The chain's CDR3 is CASSQGFAEYGYTF. The CDR3 coding sequence is TGCGCCAGCAGCCAAGGTTTTGCCGAATATGGCTACACCTTC.

This clonotype showed up many times. The chain links TRBV29-1 to TRBJ1-2; D is perhaps TRBD1 (6 bases). The germline V gene has CDR1 SQVTM and CDR2 ANQGSEA. This CDR3 spans 17 amino acids. Trimming took 4 bases from V and 4 from J, leaving 25 bases between them. Here the CDR3 reads CSVVRDGWGATSYGYTF. DNA of the CDR3: TGCAGCGTTGTTCGGGACGGTTGGGGGGCTACGAGCTATGGCTACACCTTC.

This clonotype has a count of ten or more. The chain is built from TRBV7-2 and TRBJ2-7; maybe TRBD2 (6 bases). Trimming pared 0 bases from V and 5 bases from J, leaving 14 bases between. CDR1 and CDR2 from the germline V gene are SGHTA and FQGNSA. This CDR3 contains 15 residues. In DNA, the CDR3 is TGTGCCAGCAGCTTAGCCCGGGGGATTTCCAACGAGCAGTACTTC. It specifies CASSLARGISNEQYF. The complete variable domain, with remaining parts taken from reference TRBV7-2 and TRBJ2-7, reads GAGVSQSPSNKVTEKGKDVELRCDPISGHTALYWYRQSLGQGLEFLIYFQGNSAPDKSGLPSDRFSAERTGGSVSTLTIQRTQQEDSAVYLCASSLARGISNEQYFGPGTRLTVT.

This chain links TRBV10-2 with TRBJ2-7, with TRBD2 identical over 13 bases. V was pared by 4 bases and J by 5 bases, with 11 bases of the junction left unmatched. There are 17 residues in the CDR3. The V gene's germline CDR1 is WSHSY and CDR2 SAAADI. CDR3 amino acids: CASSASGLAGKGHEQYF. Written as DNA, the CDR3 is TGCGCCAGCAGTGCTTCGGGACTAGCGGGAAAGGGCCACGAGCAGTACTTC.

This clonotype came up a few times. CDR3 nucleotide sequence: TGTGCCAGCAGCGTAGTCCCGGGGGCGGCAGATACGCAGTATTTT. It codes for CASSVVPGAADTQYF. This rearrangement joins TRBV9 to TRBJ2-3, with D possibly called TRBD1 or TRBD2 (6 bases each). Trimming removed 0 bases from V and 4 bases from J, with 12 bases in between. CDR3 length: 15 amino acids. Germline V gene sequence: CDR1 SGDLS, CDR2 YYNGEE.

The V call is TRBV29-1, the J call TRBJ1-1; 7 bases are shared with TRBD1. There are 14 residues in the CDR3. J lost 0 bases, V lost 4 bases, and 5 bases had no gene match. Looked up from germline, CDR1 is SQVTM and CDR2 is ANQGSEA. The CDR3 spells CSVAQGGMNTEAFF. In DNA form, the CDR3 reads TGCAGCGTTGCGCAGGGGGGGATGAACACTGAAGCTTTCTTT.

On this clonotype: With a much larger clone just one base away, this may be a read error. The gene calls are TRBV20-1 and TRBJ1-4; possible D gene TRBD1, 6 bases. V was pared by 2 bases and J by 4 bases, with 11 bases between. The length of the CDR3 is 14 residues. CDR1 and CDR2 (germline): DFQATT, SNEGSKA (reference sequence). The CDR3 DNA reads as TGCAGTGCTAGAAATCCCAGGGGTAATGAAAAACTGTTTTTT. Encoded protein: CSARNPRGNEKLFF.

The CDR3 sequence: CASSQVPDSEQYF. In nucleotides, the CDR3 is TGCGCCAGCAGCCAAGTCCCGGACTCCGAGCAGTACTTC. The J gene is TRBJ2-7, the V gene TRBV4-3; maybe TRBD2 (5 bases). CDR1 and CDR2 from the germline V gene are LGHNA and YSLEER. V lost 1 base to trimming and J lost 6 bases, with 10 bases between them. The CDR3 loop spans 13 amino acids.

This clonotype was seen a few times. V is TRBV12-3 or TRBV12-4 and J is TRBJ1-2; possible D gene TRBD1, 5 bases. With 4 bases removed from V and 3 bases from J, the gap between germline ends came to 12 bases. This CDR3 spans 14 amino acids. CDR3: CASSSHRDYYGYTF. CDR3 nucleotide sequence: TGTGCCAGCAGTTCTCACCGGGACTACTATGGCTACACCTTC.

This clonotype was counted a single time. One junction end does not reproduce the germline sequence, and a read error may be involved. This chain connects TRBV5-4 to TRBJ1-2; D is unresolved. This CDR3 comprises 16 residues. Germline V gene lookup returns CDR1 SGHNT and CDR2 YYREEE (reference sequence). CDR3 coding DNA: TGTGCCAGCAGCACCAGCGCTTGGAATACTAACTATGGCTACGCCTTC. Translating it yields CASSTSAWNTNYGYAF.

The chain carries TRBV18 and TRBJ2-5, with TRBD2 as a possible D gene (6 bases). Trimming pared 8 bases from V and 2 bases from J, leaving 12 bases between. This CDR3 is 13 amino acids long. Germline CDR1 is KGHSH and CDR2 is LQKENI. The CDR3 nucleotides are TGTGCCAGCAGAGGAGGGGCTCAAGAGACCCAGTACTTC. It encodes CASRGGAQETQYF. The variable domain in full, completed from reference TRBV18 and TRBJ2-5, reads NAGVMQNPRHLVRRRGQEARLRCSPMKGHSHVYWYRQLPEEGLKFMVYLQKENIIDESGMPKERFSAEFPKEGPSILRIQQVVRGDSAAYFCASRGGAQETQYFGPGTRLLVL.

The rearrangement links TRBV20-1 to TRBJ1-2; D gene unclear. Germline V gives CDR1 DFQATT, CDR2 SNEGSKA (reference sequence). The CDR3 covers 18 residues. V lost 6 bases to trimming and J lost 0 bases, with 26 bases between them. The CDR3: CSAPIGGSVSQSNYGYTF. CDR3 bases: TGCAGTGCACCCATTGGAGGGTCAGTTTCTCAATCTAACTATGGCTACACCTTC.

This clonotype was recorded at least ten times. The rearrangement uses TRBV7-4 and TRBJ2-7; D gene unclear. Germline V gene lookup returns CDR1 SGHVT and CDR2 SQSDAQ. Trimming shortened V by 1 base and J by 2 bases, and 12 bases separated the two germline ends. The CDR3 loop spans 15 amino acids. CDR3 residues: CASSLDLVAAYEQYF. The CDR3, as DNA: TGTGCCAGCAGCTTAGATTTGGTAGCTGCCTACGAGCAGTACTTC.

The rearrangement links TRBV5-6 to TRBJ2-2; 7 bases are a match to TRBD1. The CDR3 extends over 15 amino acids. Germline V gene sequence: CDR1 SGHDT, CDR2 YYEEEE. The V segment lost 3 bases and the J segment 2 bases; nucleotides outside the gene matches: 4. The CDR3 nucleotides are TGTGCCAGCAGCTGGGGGACAGTCAACACCGGGGAGCTGTTTTTT. It codes for CASSWGTVNTGELFF.

This clonotype was detected many times. This sequence joins TRBV20-1 and TRBJ2-5, with D unclear. Germline lookup yields CDR1 DFQATT and CDR2 SNEGSKA (reference sequence). Trimming shortened V by 2 bases and J by 1 base, and 8 bases separated the two germline ends. CDR3 length: 13 amino acids. In DNA, the CDR3 is TGCAGTGCTAGATTGATGGGCCAAGAGACCCAGTACTTC. Amino acids: CSARLMGQETQYF.

This clonotype was counted ten times or more. This chain joins TRBV20-1 and TRBJ1-4, with D possibly being TRBD1 (5 bases). V was cut by 0 bases and J by 13 bases, with 15 bases left in between. Germline V gene data show CDR1 as DFQATT and CDR2 as SNEGSKA (reference sequence). The CDR3 runs to 13 residues. CDR3: CSARENRARGLFF. CDR3 in DNA: TGCAGTGCTAGAGAGAACCGAGCTAGGGGACTGTTTTTT.

On this clonotype: This may be a read error, as it is one base from a much larger clone. The V gene is TRBV7-2, the J gene TRBJ1-4, with D possibly being TRBD1 (6 bases). V lost 1 base, J lost 7 bases, and 16 bases lay in between. Germline V CDR1 and CDR2: SGHTA, FQGNSA. This CDR3 has 16 residues. DNA for the CDR3: TGTGCCAGCAGCTTAGGGGGGGGGCGGAAACCTGAAAAACTGTTTTTT. Its translation: CASSLGGGRKPEKLFF.